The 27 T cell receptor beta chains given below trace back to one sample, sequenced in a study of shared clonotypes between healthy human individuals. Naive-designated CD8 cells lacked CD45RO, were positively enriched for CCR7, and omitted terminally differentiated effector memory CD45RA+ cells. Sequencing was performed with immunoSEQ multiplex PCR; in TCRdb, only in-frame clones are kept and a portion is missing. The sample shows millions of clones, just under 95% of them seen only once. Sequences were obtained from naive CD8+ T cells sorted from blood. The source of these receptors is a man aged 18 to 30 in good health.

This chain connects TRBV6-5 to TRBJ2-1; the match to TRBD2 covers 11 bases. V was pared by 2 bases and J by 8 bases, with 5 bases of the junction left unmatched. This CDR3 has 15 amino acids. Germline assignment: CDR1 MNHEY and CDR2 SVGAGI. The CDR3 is CASSYATSGSDEQFF. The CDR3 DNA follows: TGTGCCAGCAGTTACGCCACTAGCGGGAGTGATGAGCAGTTCTTC.

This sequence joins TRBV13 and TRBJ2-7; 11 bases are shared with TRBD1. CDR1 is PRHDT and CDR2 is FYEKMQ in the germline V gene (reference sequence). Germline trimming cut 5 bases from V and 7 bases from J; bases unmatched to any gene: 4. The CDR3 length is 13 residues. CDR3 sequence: CASSVDRGREQYF. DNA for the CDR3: TGTGCCAGCAGCGTGGACAGGGGGCGGGAGCAGTACTTC. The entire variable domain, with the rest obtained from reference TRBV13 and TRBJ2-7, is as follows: AAGVIQSPRHLIKEKRETATLKCYPIPRHDTVYWYQQGPGQDPQFLISFYEKMQSDKGSIPDRFSAQQFSDYHSELNMSSLELGDSALYFCASSVDRGREQYFGPGTRLTVT.

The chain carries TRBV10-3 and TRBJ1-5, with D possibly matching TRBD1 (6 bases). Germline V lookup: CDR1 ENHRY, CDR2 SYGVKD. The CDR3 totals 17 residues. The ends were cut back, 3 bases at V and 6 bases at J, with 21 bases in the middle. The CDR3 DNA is TGTGCCATCAGTGATTTTGGGGTACAGGGCCTAGGTCAGCCCCAGCATTTT. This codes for CAISDFGVQGLGQPQHF.

CDR3 region: CASSDGAGALEQYF. CDR3 nucleotides: TGTGCCAGCTCGGACGGAGCGGGAGCTCTCGAGCAGTACTTC. The chain is built from TRBV21-1 and TRBJ2-7; the table assigns TRBD2, which was not confirmed against the DNA. TRBV21-1 is reported as a pseudogene. The CDR3 consists of 14 residues.

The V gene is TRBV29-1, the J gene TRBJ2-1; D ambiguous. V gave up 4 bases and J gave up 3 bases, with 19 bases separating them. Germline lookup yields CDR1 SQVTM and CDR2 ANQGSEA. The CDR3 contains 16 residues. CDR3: CSVVGLDLENYNEQFF. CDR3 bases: TGCAGCGTTGTAGGGCTGGATTTGGAGAACTACAATGAGCAGTTCTTC.

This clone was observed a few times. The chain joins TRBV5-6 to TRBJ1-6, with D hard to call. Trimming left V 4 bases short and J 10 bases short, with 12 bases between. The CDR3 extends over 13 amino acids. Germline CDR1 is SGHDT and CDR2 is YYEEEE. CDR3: CASSTPVGSPLHF. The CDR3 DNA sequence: TGTGCCAGCAGCACCCCAGTTGGATCACCCCTCCACTTT.

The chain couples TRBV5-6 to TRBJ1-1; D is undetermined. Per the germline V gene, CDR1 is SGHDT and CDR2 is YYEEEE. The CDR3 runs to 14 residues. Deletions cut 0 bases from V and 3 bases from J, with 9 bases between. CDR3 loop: CASSLGVRDTEAFF. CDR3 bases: TGTGCCAGCAGCTTGGGGGTACGGGACACTGAAGCTTTCTTT.

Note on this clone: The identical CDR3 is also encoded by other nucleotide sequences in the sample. In DNA form, the CDR3 reads TGCGCCAGCAGCTTGACAGGGGGGAACACTGAAGCTTTCTTT. Amino acid sequence: CASSLTGGNTEAFF. The chain uses TRBV5-1 and TRBJ1-1; 8 nucleotides match TRBD1. Germline CDR1 and CDR2: SGHRS and YFSETQ. V shed 1 base and J 1 base; nucleotides not matched to a gene: 0. The CDR3 is 14 residues long.

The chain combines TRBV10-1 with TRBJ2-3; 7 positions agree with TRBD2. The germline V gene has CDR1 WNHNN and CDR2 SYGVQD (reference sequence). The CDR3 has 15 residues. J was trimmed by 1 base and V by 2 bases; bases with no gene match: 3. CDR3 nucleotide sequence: TGCGCCAGCAGTGAGCCCAGCGGGGGCACAGATACGCAGTATTTT. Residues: CASSEPSGGTDTQYF.

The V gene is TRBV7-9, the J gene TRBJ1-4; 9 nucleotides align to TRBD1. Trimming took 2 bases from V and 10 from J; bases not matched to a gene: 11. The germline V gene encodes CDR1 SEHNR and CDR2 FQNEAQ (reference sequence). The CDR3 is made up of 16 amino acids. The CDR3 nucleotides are TGTGCCAGCAGCTTAAGAAAGGGACAGGGTCTGCCAAAACTGTTTTTT. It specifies CASSLRKGQGLPKLFF.

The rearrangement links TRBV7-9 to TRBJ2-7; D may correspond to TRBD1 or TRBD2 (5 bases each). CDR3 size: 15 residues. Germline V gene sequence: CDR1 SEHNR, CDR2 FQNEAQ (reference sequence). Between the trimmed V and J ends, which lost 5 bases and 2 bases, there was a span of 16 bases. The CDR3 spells CASSTPGRSTYEQYF. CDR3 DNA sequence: TGTGCCAGCAGCACACCGGGACGGTCTACCTACGAGCAGTACTTC.

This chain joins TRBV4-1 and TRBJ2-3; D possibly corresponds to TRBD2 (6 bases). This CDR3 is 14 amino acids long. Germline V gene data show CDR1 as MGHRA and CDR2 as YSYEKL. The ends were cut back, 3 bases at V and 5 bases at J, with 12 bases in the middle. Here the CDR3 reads CASSQGWGEDTQYF. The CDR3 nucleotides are TGCGCCAGCAGCCAGGGGTGGGGGGAAGATACGCAGTATTTT.

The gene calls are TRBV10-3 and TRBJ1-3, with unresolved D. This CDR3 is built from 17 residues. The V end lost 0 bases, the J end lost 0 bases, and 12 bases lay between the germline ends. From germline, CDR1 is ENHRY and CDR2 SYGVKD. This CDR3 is CAISESGLNRSGNTIYF. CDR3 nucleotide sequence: TGTGCCATCAGTGAGTCAGGGCTGAACCGCTCTGGAAACACCATATATTTT.

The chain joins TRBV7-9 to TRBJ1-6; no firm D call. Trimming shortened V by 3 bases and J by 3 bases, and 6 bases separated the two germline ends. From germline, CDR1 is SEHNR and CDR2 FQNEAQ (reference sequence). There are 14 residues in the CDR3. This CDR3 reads CASSLHNYNSPLHF. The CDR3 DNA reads TGTGCCAGCAGCTTGCATAACTATAATTCACCCCTCCACTTT.

The CDR3 sequence: CASSRDGTYEQYF. The CDR3 DNA reads as TGTGCCAGCAGCCGGGACGGTACCTACGAGCAGTACTTC. V is TRBV7-9 and J is TRBJ2-7, with D perhaps matching TRBD1 or TRBD2 (5 bases each). This CDR3 region has 13 residues. The V gene lost 5 bases and the J gene lost 2 bases, with 10 bases spanning the gap. Germline CDR1 reads SEHNR; CDR2 reads FQNEAQ (reference sequence).

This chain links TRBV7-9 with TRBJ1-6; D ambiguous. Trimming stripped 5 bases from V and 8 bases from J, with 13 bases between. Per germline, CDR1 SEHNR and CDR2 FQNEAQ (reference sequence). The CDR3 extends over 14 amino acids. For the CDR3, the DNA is TGTGCCAGCAGCAAAGCGGGAGTTTATTCACCCCTCCACTTT. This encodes CASSKAGVYSPLHF.

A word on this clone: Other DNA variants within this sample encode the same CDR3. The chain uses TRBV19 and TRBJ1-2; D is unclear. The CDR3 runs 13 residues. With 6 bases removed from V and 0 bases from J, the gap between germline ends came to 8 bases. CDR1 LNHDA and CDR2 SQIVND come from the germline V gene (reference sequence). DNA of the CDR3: TGTGCCAGTAGCCCAGGAGCTAACTATGGCTACACCTTC. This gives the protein CASSPGANYGYTF.

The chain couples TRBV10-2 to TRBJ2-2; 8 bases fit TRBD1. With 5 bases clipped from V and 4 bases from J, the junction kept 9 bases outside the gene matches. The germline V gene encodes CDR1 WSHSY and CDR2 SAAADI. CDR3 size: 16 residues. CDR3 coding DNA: TGCGCCAGCAGTAACCCGGGACAGGCCTTCACCGGGGAGCTGTTTTTT. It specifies CASSNPGQAFTGELFF.

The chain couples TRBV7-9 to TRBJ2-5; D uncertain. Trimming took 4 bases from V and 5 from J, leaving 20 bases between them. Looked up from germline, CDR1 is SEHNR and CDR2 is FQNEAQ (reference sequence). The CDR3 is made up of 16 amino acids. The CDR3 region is CASSSNRLNYGETQYF. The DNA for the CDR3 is TGTGCCAGCAGCTCCAATCGACTGAATTACGGGGAGACCCAGTACTTC.

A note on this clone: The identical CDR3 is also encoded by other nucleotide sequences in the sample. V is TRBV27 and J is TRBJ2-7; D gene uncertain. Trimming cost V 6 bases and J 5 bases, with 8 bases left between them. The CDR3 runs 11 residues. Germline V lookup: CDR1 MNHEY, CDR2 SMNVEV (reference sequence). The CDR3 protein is CASSSGDEQYF. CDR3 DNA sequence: TGTGCCAGCAGCTCTGGGGACGAGCAGTACTTC.

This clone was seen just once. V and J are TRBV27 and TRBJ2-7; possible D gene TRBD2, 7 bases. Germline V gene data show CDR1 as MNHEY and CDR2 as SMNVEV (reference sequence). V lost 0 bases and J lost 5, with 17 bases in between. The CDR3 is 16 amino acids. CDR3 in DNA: TGTGCCAGCAGTTTATCGCACGGGGGGCTCGGGGACGAGCAGTACTTC. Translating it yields CASSLSHGGLGDEQYF.

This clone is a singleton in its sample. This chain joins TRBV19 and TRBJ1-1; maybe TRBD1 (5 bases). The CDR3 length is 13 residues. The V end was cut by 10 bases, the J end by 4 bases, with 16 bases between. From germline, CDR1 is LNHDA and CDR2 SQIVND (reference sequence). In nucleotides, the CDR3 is TGTGCCACCCGAACCCTAGGGACCACTGAAGCTTTCTTT. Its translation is CATRTLGTTEAFF.

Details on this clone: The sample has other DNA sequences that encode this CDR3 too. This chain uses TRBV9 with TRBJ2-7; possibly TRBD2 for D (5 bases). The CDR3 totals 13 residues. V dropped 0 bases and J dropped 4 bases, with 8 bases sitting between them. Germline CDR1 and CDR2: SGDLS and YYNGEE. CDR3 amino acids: CASSVATGYEQYF. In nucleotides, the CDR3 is TGTGCCAGCAGCGTAGCTACGGGGTACGAGCAGTACTTC.

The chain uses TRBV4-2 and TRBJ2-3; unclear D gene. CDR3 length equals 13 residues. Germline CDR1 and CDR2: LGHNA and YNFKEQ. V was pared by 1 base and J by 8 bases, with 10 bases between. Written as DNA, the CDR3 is TGTGCCAGCAGCCAAGTTACGGAAGGTACGCAGTATTTT. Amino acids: CASSQVTEGTQYF.

DNA for the CDR3: TGTGCCAGCAACCTGAACATGGAAAACATTCAGTACTTC. As protein: CASNLNMENIQYF. J is TRBJ2-4 and V is TRBV13; D remains ambiguous. Germline CDR1 is PRHDT and CDR2 is FYEKMQ (reference sequence). V was pared by 7 bases and J by 5 bases, with 12 bases between. The CDR3 length is 13 residues. The full variable domain, its missing parts supplied by reference TRBV13 and TRBJ2-4, is AAGVIQSPRHLIKEKRETATLKCYPIPRHDTVYWYQQGPGQDPQFLISFYEKMQSDKGSIPDRFSAQQFSDYHSELNMSSLELGDSALYFCASNLNMENIQYFGAGTRLSVL.

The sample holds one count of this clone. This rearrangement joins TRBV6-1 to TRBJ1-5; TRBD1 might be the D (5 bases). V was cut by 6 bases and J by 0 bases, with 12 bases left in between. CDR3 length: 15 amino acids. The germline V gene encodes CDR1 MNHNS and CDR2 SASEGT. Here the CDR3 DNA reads TGTGCCAGCAGCGGAACAGGAGTTAGCAATCAGCCCCAGCATTTT. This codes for CASSGTGVSNQPQHF.

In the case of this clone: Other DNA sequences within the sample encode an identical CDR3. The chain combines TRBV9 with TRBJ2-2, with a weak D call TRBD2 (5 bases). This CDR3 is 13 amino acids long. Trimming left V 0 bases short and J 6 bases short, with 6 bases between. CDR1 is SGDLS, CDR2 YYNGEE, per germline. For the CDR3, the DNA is TGTGCCAGCAGCGTAGGCGGGCCCGGGGAGCTGTTTTTT. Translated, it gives CASSVGGPGELFF. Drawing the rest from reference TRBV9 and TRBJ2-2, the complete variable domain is DSGVTQTPKHLITATGQRVTLRCSPRSGDLSVYWYQQSLDQGLQFLIQYYNGEERAKGNILERFSAQQFPDLHSELNLSSLELGDSALYFCASSVGGPGELFFGEGSRLTVL.